The clone carrying this T cell receptor (beta chain) was seen a few times. Its antigen is as yet unknown. TRB rearrangements spanning V, D and J were amplified using mixed TRB-A/B primers. Each CDR3 protein is one row after TCRdb ran MiXCR on the multiplex PCR reads. The sample carries 450 to 600 distinct CDR3 sequences, roughly 34% recorded once. The template was genomic DNA from peripheral blood, not RNA. The data belong to a study of T cell repertoires in aging, cancer and after chemotherapy. Findings and caveats of the study: No conclusions about immunological memory after chemotherapy can be drawn from the repertoire data. Rebound thymic output was suggested by rising median generation probability during chemotherapy in each cancer cohort. In healthy donors, age-related TCR diversity loss mainly reflected lost richness.

Germline-derived CDR1 and CDR2 are SGHNT and YYREEE (reference sequence). This CDR3 spans 15 amino acids. Germline trimming cut 2 bases from V and 6 bases from J; bases unmatched to any gene: 11. The specimen was blood. This TCR derives from a human donor with a solid tumor. The chain recombines TRBV5-4 with TRBJ2-7; 7 positions agree with TRBD2. The CDR3 loop is CASSLGAGPSGEQYF. Written as DNA, the CDR3 is TGTGCCAGCAGCTTAGGAGCGGGGCCCTCGGGCGAGCAGTACTTC.